This TCR beta chain appears in the sequencing data of a study of T cells after yellow fever vaccination. On this clonotype itself: Its target is unknown.

Trimming stripped 3 bases from V and 0 bases from J, with 14 bases between. Germline values: CDR1 MGHRA, CDR2 YSYEKL. The length of the CDR3 is 16 residues. Study findings and constraints: Reappearance after the booster was seen for most primary-vaccination clones, at 95% to 96% CD4 and 88% CD8.

TCRdb re-derived calls from the 5' RACE reads in MiXCR, one entry per CDR3 protein. The table has some 220,000 distinct CDR3 sequences, roughly 3% seen once. The input for sequencing was CD4+ T cells sorted from PBMCs, taken 10 days after the yellow fever booster vaccination. J is TRBJ1-2 and V is TRBV4-1, with no clear D. The clonotype comes from a young man who received the YFV17D yellow fever vaccine. CDR3 residues: CASSHQRRESNYGYTF. The CDR3 coding sequence is TGCGCCAGCAGCCACCAAAGGAGGGAGTCTAACTATGGCTACACCTTC.